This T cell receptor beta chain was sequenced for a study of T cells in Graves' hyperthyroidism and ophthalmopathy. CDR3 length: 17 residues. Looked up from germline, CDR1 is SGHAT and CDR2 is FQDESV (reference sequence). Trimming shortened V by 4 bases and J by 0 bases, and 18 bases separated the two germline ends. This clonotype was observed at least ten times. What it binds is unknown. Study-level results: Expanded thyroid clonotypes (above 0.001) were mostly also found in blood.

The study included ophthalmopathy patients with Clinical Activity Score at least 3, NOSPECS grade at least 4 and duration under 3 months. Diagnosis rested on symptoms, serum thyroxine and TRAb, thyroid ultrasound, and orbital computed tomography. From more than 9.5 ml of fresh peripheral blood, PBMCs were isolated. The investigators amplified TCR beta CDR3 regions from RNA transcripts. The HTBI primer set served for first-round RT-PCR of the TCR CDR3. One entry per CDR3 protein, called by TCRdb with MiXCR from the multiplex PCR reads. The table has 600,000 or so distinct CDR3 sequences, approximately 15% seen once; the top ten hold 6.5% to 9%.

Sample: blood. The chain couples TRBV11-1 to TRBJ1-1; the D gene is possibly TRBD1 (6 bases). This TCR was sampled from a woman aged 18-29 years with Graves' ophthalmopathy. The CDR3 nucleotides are TGTGCCAGCAGCTCCACAGGGTGGGGCTACATGAACACTGAAGCTTTCTTT. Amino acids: CASSSTGWGYMNTEAFF. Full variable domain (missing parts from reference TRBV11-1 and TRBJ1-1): EAEVAQSPRYKITEKSQAVAFWCDPISGHATLYWYRQILGQGPELLVQFQDESVVDDSQLPKDRFSAERLKGVDSTLKIQPAELGDSAMYLCASSSTGWGYMNTEAFFGQGTRLTVV.